Listed below are T cell receptor beta chains from one sample, sequenced in a study of T cells expressing NK-cell markers. Reanalyzing the 5' RACE reads, TCRdb keeps one entry per CDR3 protein, without DNA. Here the sample table reports approximately 550,000 distinct CDR3 sequences. The source material was blood T cells: a sorted CD56 or NKG2C T cell subset, CD4+ or CD8+ T cells, or bulk PBMC T cells (not recorded which). All receptors derive from a man aged 18-30 years in good health. Both conserved end residues are part of each CDR3. Each record gives: V gene, J gene, CDR3 protein.

TRBV7-2	TRBJ2-3	CASSKAMKSDTQYF
TRBV25-1	TRBJ2-1	CASSEYRGLHEQFF
TRBV7-3	TRBJ2-1	CASSLSSGPAENEQFF
TRBV10-3	TRBJ1-5	CAISPSGGYSNQPQHF
TRBV20-1	TRBJ2-2	CSASKRVAGELFF
TRBV6-1	TRBJ1-5	CASSEIGQGYQPQHF
TRBV20-1	TRBJ2-1	CSGGLAGVNEQFF
TRBV5-6	TRBJ2-7	CASRGADIRYEQYF
TRBV20-1	TRBJ2-1	CSPTPSSYNEQFF
TRBV6-1	TRBJ1-5	CASRGLTGGDQPQHF
TRBV12-3/TRBV12-4	TRBJ1-5	CASRTGQGWEPQHF
TRBV11-2	TRBJ2-1	CASSSGTILPDNEQFF
TRBV12-3/TRBV12-4	TRBJ1-2	CASISGSRGAALYGYTF
TRBV20-1	TRBJ2-7	CSARDRGRKEQYF
TRBV5-1	TRBJ2-5	CASSLRLSPESQYF
TRBV28	TRBJ2-3	CASISGGPSDTQYF
TRBV5-1	TRBJ2-1	CASSLDFPDEQFF
TRBV27	TRBJ2-7	CASSSRLGYEQYF
TRBV7-9	TRBJ2-5	CASSSTIVETQYF
TRBV5-1	TRBJ2-7	CASSLEGSEQYF
TRBV5-5	TRBJ2-7	CASSLEVGGTNEQYF
TRBV5-1	TRBJ2-2	CASSAGQGVTGELFF
TRBV12-3/TRBV12-4	TRBJ1-4	CASTHYGKLFF
TRBV7-2	TRBJ2-3	CASRDVVPSYAQYF
TRBV7-6	TRBJ2-7	CASSKDYYEQYF
TRBV5-1	TRBJ2-7	CASSSLLAGEHYEQYF
TRBV5-1	TRBJ2-3	CATGRSDRAQDTQYF
TRBV5-1	TRBJ2-1	CASSLAGPIIESPYNEQFF
TRBV5-5	TRBJ2-1	CAAESLAGGDNEQFF
TRBV20-1	TRBJ2-1	CSVRSGSNYNEQFF
TRBV6-1	TRBJ2-6	CASSRTSGRASRANVLTF
TRBV5-1	TRBJ2-1	CASRLAGGPDEQFF
TRBV9	TRBJ2-1	CASSVAGTIYNEQFF
TRBV4-2	TRBJ2-7	CASSQVVAGPSHEQYF
TRBV9	TRBJ2-2	CASSVEDRGEELFF
TRBV5-1	TRBJ2-6	CASSEYRGSGANVLTF
TRBV5-1	TRBJ2-1	CASSLDGTNNEQFF
TRBV24-1	TRBJ2-5	CATSDPARSFTQYF
TRBV5-6	TRBJ2-3	CASSRTSGRAVGTDTQYF
TRBV5-6	TRBJ2-1	CASGRRREGREQFF
TRBV12-3/TRBV12-4	TRBJ1-5	CASSFEGRGNQPQHF
TRBV7-2	TRBJ1-6	CASSSPGGGSPLHF
TRBV25-1	TRBJ1-6	CASSRDSYNSPLHF
TRBV25-1	TRBJ2-3	CASSPRTGGAFWGTQYF
TRBV19	TRBJ1-1	CASSAWDSYGDTEAFF
TRBV5-4	TRBJ1-1	CASTLGKGMNTEAFF
TRBV12-3/TRBV12-4	TRBJ2-5	CASSFKKFGETQYF
TRBV28	TRBJ2-7	CASLSSPYEQYF
TRBV3-1	TRBJ2-5	CASSLNPGTGQETQYF
TRBV15	TRBJ2-3	CATSRGGLAESTDTQYF
TRBV20-1	TRBJ2-1	CSASLGAQDNEQFF
TRBV4-3	TRBJ2-5	CASSQDPRGGLQETQYF
TRBV12-3/TRBV12-4	TRBJ1-1	CASSFGLDDEAFF
TRBV29-1	TRBJ2-3	CSVRDRVRDTQYF
TRBV27	TRBJ1-1	CASSPGVTTEAFF